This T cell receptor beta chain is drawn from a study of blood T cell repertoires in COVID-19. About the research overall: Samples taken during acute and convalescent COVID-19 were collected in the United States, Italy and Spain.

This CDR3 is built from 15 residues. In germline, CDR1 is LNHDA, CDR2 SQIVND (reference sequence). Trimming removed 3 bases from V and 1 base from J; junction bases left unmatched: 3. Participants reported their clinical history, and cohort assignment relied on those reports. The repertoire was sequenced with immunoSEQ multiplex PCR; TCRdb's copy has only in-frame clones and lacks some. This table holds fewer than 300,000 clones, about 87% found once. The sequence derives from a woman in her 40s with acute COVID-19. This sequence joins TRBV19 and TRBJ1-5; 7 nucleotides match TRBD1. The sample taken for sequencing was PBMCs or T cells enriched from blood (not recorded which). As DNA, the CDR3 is TGTGCCAGTAGTATGGAACAGGGGAGCAATCAGCCCCAGCATTTT. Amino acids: CASSMEQGSNQPQHF. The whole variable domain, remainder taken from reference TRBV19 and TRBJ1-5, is DGGITQSPKYLFRKEGQNVTLSCEQNLNHDAMYWYRQDPGQGLRLIYYSQIVNDFQKGDIAEGYSVSREKKESFPLTVTSAQKNPTAFYLCASSMEQGSNQPQHFGDGTRLSIL.